This T cell receptor (beta chain) was recorded in a study of T cell responses to AZD1222 COVID-19 vaccine. Turning to the study itself: Recipients boosted at about 4 weeks or about 12 weeks are pooled. Study-level results: With two AZD1222 doses given, Spike-specific TCR breadth and depth both rose. Clonal diversity was possibly underestimated, and the donors were mostly white British, with more females. CD4 TCRs covered the whole spike, strongest at regions 160-218 and 743-854.

V dropped 2 bases and J dropped 7 bases, with 2 bases sitting between them. This CDR3 has 11 residues. CDR1 is MDHEN, CDR2 SYDVKM, per germline. About this clone: Its antigen is unknown.

The protocol was immunoSEQ multiplex PCR, while the TCRdb copy is restricted to in-frame clones and leaves out a portion. The table records roughly 180,000 clones, roughly 94% of them present only once. The clonotype comes from an adult in good health. J is TRBJ2-2 and V is TRBV28; D gene ambiguous. Here the sequenced sample was peripheral blood, taken on day 0 of AZD1222 vaccination. The chain's CDR3 is CASSLLGELFF. In DNA form, the CDR3 reads TGTGCCAGCAGTTTACTCGGGGAGCTGTTTTTT.